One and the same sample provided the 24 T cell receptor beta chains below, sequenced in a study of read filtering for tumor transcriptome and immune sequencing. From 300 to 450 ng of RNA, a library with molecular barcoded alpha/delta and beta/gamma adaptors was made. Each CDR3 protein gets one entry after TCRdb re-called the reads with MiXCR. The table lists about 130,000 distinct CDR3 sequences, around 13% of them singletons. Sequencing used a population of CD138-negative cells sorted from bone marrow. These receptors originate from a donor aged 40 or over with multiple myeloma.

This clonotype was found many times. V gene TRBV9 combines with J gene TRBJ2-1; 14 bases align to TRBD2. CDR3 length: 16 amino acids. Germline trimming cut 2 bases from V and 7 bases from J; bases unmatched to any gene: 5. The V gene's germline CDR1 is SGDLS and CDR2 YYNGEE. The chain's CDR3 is CASSVGTSGRRNEQFF. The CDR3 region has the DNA TGTGCCAGCAGCGTGGGGACTAGCGGGAGAAGGAATGAGCAGTTCTTC.

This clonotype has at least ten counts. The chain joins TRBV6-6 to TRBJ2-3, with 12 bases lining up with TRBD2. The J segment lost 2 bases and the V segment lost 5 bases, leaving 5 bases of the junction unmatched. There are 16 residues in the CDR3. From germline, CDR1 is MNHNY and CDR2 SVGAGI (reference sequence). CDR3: CASSERLAGVTDTQYF. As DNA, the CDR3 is TGTGCCAGCAGTGAACGACTAGCGGGGGTCACAGATACGCAGTATTTT.

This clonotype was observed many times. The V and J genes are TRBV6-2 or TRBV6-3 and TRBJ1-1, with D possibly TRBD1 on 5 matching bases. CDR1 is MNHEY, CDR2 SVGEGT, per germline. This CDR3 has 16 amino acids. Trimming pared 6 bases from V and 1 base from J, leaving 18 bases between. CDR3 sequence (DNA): TGTGCCAGCAGATCCCGGCCGGGGCAGAGGAACACTGAAGCTTTCTTT. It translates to CASRSRPGQRNTEAFF.

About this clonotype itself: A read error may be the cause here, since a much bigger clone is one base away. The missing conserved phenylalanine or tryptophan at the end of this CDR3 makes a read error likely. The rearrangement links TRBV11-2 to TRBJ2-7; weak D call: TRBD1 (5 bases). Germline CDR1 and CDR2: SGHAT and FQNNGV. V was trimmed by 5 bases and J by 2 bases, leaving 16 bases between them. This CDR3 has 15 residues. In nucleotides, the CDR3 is TGTGCCAGCAGCCTTGAGCAGGGTGGTACCTACGAGCAGTACCTC. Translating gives CASSLEQGGTYEQYL.

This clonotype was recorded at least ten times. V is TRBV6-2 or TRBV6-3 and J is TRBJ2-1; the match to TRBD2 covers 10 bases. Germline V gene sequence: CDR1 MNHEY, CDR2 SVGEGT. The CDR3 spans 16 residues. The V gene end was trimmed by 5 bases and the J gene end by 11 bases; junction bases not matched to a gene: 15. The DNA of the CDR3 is TGTGCCAGCAGTGAACTAGCGGGGAGAACTACAATGAAGCAGTTCTTC. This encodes CASSELAGRTTMKQFF.

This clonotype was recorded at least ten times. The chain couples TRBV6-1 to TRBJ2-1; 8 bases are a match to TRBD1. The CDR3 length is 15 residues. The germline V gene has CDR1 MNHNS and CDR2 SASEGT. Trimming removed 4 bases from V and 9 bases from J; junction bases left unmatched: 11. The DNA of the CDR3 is TGTGCCAGCAGTGCGCAAGGACAGGGTGGTGGTGAGCAGTTCTTC. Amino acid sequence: CASSAQGQGGGEQFF.

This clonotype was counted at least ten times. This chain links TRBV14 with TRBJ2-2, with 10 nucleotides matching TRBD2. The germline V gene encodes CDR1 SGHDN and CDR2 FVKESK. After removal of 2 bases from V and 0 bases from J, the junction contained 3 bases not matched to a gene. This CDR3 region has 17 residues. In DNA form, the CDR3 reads TGTGCCAGCAGCCAACTAAGCGGGAGGGCGAACACCGGGGAGCTGTTTTTT. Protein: CASSQLSGRANTGELFF.

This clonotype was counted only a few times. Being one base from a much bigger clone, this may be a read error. CDR3 loop: CTSSPGLAAYNEQFF. As DNA, the CDR3 is TGTACCAGCAGCCCAGGACTAGCGGCGTACAATGAGCAGTTCTTC. The chain has TRBV5-6 and TRBJ2-1; 10 bases align to TRBD2. CDR1 and CDR2 from the germline V gene are SGHDT and YYEEEE. This CDR3 is built from 15 residues.

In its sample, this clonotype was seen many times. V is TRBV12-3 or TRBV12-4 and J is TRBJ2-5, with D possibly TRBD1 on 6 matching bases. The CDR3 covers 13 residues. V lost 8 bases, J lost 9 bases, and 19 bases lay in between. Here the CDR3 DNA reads TGTGCCAGCGGTGGATCAGGGGCTCCCGCCCAGTACTTC. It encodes CASGGSGAPAQYF.

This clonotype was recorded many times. The CDR3 region has the DNA TGTGCCAGCAGTTTGTCCGGGACAGGCAATTCACCCCTCCACTTT. Translated: CASSLSGTGNSPLHF. The chain carries TRBV28 and TRBJ1-6, with 8 bases fitting TRBD1. The ends lost 3 bases at V and 7 bases at J; junction bases unmatched: 5. Per the germline V gene, CDR1 is MDHEN and CDR2 is SYDVKM. This CDR3 has 15 amino acids.

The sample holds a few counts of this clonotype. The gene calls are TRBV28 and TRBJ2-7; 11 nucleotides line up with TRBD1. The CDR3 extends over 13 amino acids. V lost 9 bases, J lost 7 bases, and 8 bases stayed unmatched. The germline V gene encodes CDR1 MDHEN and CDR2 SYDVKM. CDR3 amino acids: CASLRDRGGEQYF. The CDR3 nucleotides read TGTGCCAGTCTTAGGGACAGGGGGGGAGAGCAGTACTTC.

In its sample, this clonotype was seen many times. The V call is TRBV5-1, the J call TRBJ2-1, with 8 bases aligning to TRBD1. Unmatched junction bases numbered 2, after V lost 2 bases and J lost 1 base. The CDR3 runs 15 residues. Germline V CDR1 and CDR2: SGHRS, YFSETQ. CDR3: CASSFGQGSYNEQFF. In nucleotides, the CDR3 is TGCGCCAGCAGCTTCGGACAGGGATCCTACAATGAGCAGTTCTTC.

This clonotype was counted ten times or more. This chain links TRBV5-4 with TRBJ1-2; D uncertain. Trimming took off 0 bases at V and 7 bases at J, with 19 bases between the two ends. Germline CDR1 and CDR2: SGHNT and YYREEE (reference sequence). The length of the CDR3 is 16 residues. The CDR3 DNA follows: TGTGCCAGCAGCTTGGCCGGCACACTATCTTCTCGTGGCTACACCTTC. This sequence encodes CASSLAGTLSSRGYTF.

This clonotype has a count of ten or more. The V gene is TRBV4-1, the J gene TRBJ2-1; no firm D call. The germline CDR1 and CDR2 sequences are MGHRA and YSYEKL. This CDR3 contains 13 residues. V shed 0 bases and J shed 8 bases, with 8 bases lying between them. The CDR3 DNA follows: TGCGCCAGCAGCCAAGATGGGGAACATGAGCAGTTCTTC. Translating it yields CASSQDGEHEQFF.

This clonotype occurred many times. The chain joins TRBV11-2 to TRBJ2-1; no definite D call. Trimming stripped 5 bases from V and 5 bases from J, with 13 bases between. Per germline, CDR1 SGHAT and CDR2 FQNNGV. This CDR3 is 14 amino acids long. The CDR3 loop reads CASSSPSRNNEQFF. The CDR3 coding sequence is TGTGCCAGCAGCAGCCCGAGTCGGAACAATGAGCAGTTCTTC. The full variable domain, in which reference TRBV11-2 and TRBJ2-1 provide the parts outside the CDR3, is EAGVAQSPRYKIIEKRQSVAFWCNPISGHATLYWYQQILGQGPKLLIQFQNNGVVDDSQLPKDRFSAERLKGVDSTLKIQPAKLEDSAVYLCASSSPSRNNEQFFGPGTRLTVL.

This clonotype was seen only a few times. The CDR3 is CASSIASTGDTGELFF. In nucleotides, the CDR3 is TGTGCCAGTAGTATAGCCTCCACAGGGGACACCGGGGAGCTGTTTTTT. The gene calls are TRBV19 and TRBJ2-2; TRBD1 agrees at 7 bases. Germline values: CDR1 LNHDA, CDR2 SQIVND (reference sequence). The length of the CDR3 is 16 residues. J was trimmed by 3 bases and V by 1 base; bases with no gene match: 5.

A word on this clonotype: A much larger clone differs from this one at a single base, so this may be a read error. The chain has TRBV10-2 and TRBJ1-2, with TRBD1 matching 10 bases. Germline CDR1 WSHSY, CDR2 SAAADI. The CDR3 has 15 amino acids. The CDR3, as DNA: TGCGCCAGCAGAGTGACAGGGGGCGCAGGCTATGGCTACGCCTTC. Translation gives CASRVTGGAGYGYAF.

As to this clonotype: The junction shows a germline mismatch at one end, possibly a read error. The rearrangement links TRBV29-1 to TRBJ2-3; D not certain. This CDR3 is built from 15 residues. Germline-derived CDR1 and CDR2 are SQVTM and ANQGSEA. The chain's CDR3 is CGVVFGIELTDTQYF. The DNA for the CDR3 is TGCGGCGTTGTATTCGGCATAGAACTTACAGATACGCAGTATTTT.

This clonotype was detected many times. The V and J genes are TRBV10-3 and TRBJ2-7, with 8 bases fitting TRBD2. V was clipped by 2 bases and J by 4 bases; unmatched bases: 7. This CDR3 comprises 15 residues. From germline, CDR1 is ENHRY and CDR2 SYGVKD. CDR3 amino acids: CAISEAAGGQYEQYF. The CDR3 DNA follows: TGTGCCATCAGTGAGGCGGCGGGGGGTCAGTACGAGCAGTACTTC.

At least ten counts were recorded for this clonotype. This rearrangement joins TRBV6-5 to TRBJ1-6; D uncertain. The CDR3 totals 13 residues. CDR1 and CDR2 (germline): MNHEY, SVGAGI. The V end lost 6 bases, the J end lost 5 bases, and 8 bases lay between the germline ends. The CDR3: CASRVENNSPLHF. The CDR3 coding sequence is TGTGCCAGCAGGGTGGAGAATAATTCACCCCTCCACTTT.

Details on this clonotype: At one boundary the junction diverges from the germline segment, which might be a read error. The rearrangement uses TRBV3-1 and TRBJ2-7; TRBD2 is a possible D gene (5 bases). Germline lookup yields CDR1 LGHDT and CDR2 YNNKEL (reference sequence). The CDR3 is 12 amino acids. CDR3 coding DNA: TGTGCCAGCGGCCAAGAGGACTCCGAGCTGTACTTC. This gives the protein CASGQEDSELYF.

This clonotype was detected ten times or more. The CDR3 DNA is TGTGCCAGCAGCCCAGGTTCCGGGACTATCCCCCACCAAGAGACCCAGTACTTC. Amino acids: CASSPGSGTIPHQETQYF. The chain joins TRBV3-1 to TRBJ2-5; 7 nucleotides line up with TRBD2. Trimming took 4 bases from V and 0 from J; bases not matched to a gene: 14. The CDR3 length is 18 residues. Germline V gene sequence: CDR1 LGHDT, CDR2 YNNKEL (reference sequence).

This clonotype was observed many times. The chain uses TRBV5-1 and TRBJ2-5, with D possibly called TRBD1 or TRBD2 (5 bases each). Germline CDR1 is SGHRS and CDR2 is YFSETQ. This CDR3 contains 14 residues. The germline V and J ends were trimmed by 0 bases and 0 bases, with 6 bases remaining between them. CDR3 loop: CASSLGGYQETQYF. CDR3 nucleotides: TGCGCCAGCAGCTTGGGGGGGTACCAAGAGACCCAGTACTTC.

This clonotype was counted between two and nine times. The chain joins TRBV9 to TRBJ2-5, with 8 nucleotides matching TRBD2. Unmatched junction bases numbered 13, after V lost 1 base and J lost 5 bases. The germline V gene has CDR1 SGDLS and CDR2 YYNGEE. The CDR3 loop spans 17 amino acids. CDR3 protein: CASSVSLGSGRTETQYF. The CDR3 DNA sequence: TGTGCCAGCAGCGTAAGTCTGGGAAGCGGGAGAACGGAGACCCAGTACTTC.